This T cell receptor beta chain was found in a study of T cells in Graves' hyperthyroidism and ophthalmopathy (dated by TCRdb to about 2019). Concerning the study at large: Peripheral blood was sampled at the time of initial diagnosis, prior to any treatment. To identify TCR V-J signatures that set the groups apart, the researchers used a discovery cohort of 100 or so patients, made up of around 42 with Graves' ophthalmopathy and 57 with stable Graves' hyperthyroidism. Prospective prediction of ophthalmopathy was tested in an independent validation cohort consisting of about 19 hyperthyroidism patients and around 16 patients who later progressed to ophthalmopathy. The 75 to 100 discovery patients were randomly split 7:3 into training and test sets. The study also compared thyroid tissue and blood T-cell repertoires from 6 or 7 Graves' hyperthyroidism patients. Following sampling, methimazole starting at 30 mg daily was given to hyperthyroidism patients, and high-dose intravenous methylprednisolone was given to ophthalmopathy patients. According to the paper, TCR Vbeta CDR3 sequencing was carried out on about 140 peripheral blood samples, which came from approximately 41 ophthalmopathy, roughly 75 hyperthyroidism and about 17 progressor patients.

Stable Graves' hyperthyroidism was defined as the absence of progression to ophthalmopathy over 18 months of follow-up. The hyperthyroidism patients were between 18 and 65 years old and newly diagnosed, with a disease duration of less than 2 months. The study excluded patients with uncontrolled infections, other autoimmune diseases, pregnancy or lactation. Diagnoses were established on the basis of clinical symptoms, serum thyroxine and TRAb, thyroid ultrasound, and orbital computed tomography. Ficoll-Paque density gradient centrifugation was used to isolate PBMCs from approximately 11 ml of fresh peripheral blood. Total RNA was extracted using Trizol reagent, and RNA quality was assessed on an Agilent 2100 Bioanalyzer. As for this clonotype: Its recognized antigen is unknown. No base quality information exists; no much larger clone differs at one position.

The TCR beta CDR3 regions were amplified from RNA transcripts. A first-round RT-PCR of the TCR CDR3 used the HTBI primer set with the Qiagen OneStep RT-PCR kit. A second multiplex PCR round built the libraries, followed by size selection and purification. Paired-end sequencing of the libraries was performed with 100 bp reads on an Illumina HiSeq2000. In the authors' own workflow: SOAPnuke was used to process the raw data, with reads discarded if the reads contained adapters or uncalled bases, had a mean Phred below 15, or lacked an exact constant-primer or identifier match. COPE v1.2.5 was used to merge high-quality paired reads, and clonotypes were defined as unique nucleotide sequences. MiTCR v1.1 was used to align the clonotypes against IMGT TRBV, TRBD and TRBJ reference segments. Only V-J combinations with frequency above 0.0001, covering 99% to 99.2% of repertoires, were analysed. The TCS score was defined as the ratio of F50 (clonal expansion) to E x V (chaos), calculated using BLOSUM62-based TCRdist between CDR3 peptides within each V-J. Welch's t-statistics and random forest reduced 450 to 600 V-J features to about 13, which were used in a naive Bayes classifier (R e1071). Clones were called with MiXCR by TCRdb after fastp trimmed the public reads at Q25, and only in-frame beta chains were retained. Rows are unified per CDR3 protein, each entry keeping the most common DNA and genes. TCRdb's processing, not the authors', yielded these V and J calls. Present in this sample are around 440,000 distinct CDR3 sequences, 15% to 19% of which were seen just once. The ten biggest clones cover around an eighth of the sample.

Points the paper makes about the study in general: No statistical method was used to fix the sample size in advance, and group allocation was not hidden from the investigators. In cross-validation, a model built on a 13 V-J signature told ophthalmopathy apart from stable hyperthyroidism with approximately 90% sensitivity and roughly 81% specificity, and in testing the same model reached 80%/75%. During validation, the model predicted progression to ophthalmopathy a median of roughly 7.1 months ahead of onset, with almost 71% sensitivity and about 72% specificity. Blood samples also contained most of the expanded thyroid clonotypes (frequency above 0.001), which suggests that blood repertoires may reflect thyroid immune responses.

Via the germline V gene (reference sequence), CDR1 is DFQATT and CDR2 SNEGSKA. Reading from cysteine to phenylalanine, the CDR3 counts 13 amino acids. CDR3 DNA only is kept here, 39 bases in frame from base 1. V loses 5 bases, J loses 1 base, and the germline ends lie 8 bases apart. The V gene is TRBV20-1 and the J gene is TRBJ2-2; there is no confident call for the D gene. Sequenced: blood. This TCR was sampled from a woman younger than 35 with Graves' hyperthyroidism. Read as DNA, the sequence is TGCAGTGCTCCCGAAGAGAACACCGGGGAGCTGTTTTTT. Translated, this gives CSAPEENTGELFF.